This passage covers 12 T cell receptor beta chains from one sample sequenced in a study of T cell responses to AZD1222 COVID-19 vaccine. TCRdb keeps only in-frame clones here, not all; method: immunoSEQ multiplex PCR. The data hold about 91,000 clones, with more than 70% observed a single time. This sample comprised peripheral blood, obtained on day 0 of AZD1222 vaccination. The receptors shown here come from an adult in good health.

V and J are TRBV12-3 or TRBV12-4 and TRBJ1-1; the D is unclear. This CDR3 is 13 amino acids long. V was trimmed by 7 bases and J by 2 bases, leaving 11 bases between them. CDR3: CASIRNGNTEAFF. The CDR3 coding sequence is TGTGCCAGCATTCGAAACGGAAACACTGAAGCTTTCTTT.

The chain recombines TRBV19 with TRBJ2-7; 10 bases agree with TRBD1. The CDR3 totals 14 residues. Germline V lookup: CDR1 LNHDA, CDR2 SQIVND (reference sequence). The ends lost 5 bases at V and 2 bases at J; junction bases unmatched: 3. The CDR3, as DNA: TGTGCCAGTAGTGTAGGACAGGGGGCCTACGAGCAGTACTTC. Protein product: CASSVGQGAYEQYF.

The CDR3 region is CASSELSEQYF. Here the CDR3 DNA reads TGTGCCAGCAGTGAATTATCCGAGCAGTACTTC. The chain links TRBV6-6 to TRBJ2-7; no reliable D call. The CDR3 has 11 residues. Trimming took 5 bases from V and 6 from J, leaving 8 bases between them. Germline loops: CDR1 MNHNY, CDR2 SVGAGI (reference sequence).

The V and J genes are TRBV11-2 and TRBJ2-4; D unresolved. Per germline, CDR1 SGHAT and CDR2 FQNNGV. V was trimmed by 1 base and J by 7 bases, leaving 14 bases between them. The CDR3 has 15 residues. CDR3 amino acids: CASSLGMRLENIQYF. CDR3 DNA: TGTGCCAGCAGCTTAGGTATGCGCCTCGAGAACATTCAGTACTTC.

The chain combines TRBV24-1 with TRBJ1-2, with TRBD1 identical over 9 bases. Germline V gene lookup returns CDR1 KGHDR and CDR2 SFDVKD. The ends lost 3 bases at V and 7 bases at J; junction bases unmatched: 8. This CDR3 has 15 amino acids. The CDR3 loop reads CATSDPTGGIGGYTF. Written as DNA, the CDR3 is TGTGCCACCAGTGATCCAACAGGGGGCATTGGTGGCTACACCTTC.

This clone came up once. This chain links TRBV7-2 with TRBJ1-6, with D possibly matching TRBD1 (5 bases). The CDR3 sequence is 15 residues long. CDR1 SGHTA and CDR2 FQGNSA come from the germline V gene. The V and J ends lost 0 bases and 7 bases respectively, with 10 bases between them. CDR3 protein: CASSLATGVNSPLHF. Written as DNA, the CDR3 is TGTGCCAGCAGCTTAGCTACAGGCGTCAATTCACCCCTCCACTTT.

In its sample, this clone was seen many times. The chain joins TRBV4-3 to TRBJ1-2; the D is unclear. Trimming left V 1 base short and J 0 bases short, with 12 bases between. The CDR3 length is 16 residues. Germline assignment: CDR1 LGHNA and CDR2 YSLEER. CDR3 coding DNA: TGCGCCAGCAGCCAAGTGAGCGGGGTAGCTAACTATGGCTACACCTTC. It codes for CASSQVSGVANYGYTF.

The rearrangement links TRBV10-3 to TRBJ1-1, with 7 bases fitting TRBD1. Trimming at V came to 4 bases and at J to 0 bases, leaving 5 bases not matched to a gene. The CDR3 length is 15 residues. Germline CDR1 and CDR2: ENHRY and SYGVKD. CDR3 sequence (DNA): TGTGCCATCAGTGCTAGGGGACAGTTGAACACTGAAGCTTTCTTT. Residues: CAISARGQLNTEAFF.

The rearrangement joins TRBV6-5 to TRBJ2-5; 7 bases match TRBD1. Germline V gene sequence: CDR1 MNHEY, CDR2 SVGAGI. The CDR3 is 13 amino acids. After removal of 8 bases from V and 1 base from J, the junction contained 4 bases not matched to a gene. CDR3 residues: CASGGQIQETQYF. The CDR3 bases are TGTGCCAGCGGGGGACAGATCCAAGAGACCCAGTACTTC.

The chain employs TRBV7-9 and TRBJ2-2; 7 bases agree with TRBD2. The CDR3 has 16 residues. V gave up 5 bases and J gave up 1 base; unmatched junction bases: 7. Germline CDR1 is SEHNR and CDR2 is FQNEAQ (reference sequence). The CDR3 coding sequence is TGTGCCAGCAGCCTAACTAGCGTACGGAACACCGGGGAGCTGTTTTTT. This gives the protein CASSLTSVRNTGELFF.

The chain joins TRBV6-4 to TRBJ2-5; a weak D match, TRBD2 (6 bases). The V end lost 2 bases, the J end lost 4 bases, and 11 bases lay between the germline ends. CDR3 length: 14 residues. Germline CDR1 is MRHNA and CDR2 is SNTAGT. CDR3 loop: CASSDPGLAETQYF. The CDR3 DNA reads as TGTGCCAGCAGTGACCCGGGACTGGCAGAGACCCAGTACTTC.

The V gene is TRBV24-1, the J gene TRBJ1-2; no definite D call. Trimming took 4 bases from V and 2 from J, leaving 10 bases between them. Germline lookup yields CDR1 KGHDR and CDR2 SFDVKD. The CDR3 runs to 14 residues. Here the CDR3 reads CATSDPNRNYGYTF. CDR3 coding DNA: TGTGCCACCAGTGACCCCAATAGGAACTATGGCTACACCTTC.